This TCR beta chain derives from a study of CD8 T cells in ankylosing spondylitis. Study outcomes and limitations: Apparently characteristic of ankylosing spondylitis blood was a TCR beta motif (about 8 highly homologous variants).

The authors made TCR beta libraries by quantitative 5'-RACE with molecular barcodes. Each CDR3 protein gets one entry after TCRdb re-called the 5' RACE reads with MiXCR. The table has just over 300,000 distinct CDR3 sequences, less than 25% seen once. Note on this clonotype: The antigen is unknown.

The origin of this receptor is a female donor with ankylosing spondylitis or in good health (not recorded which). Material for sequencing was blood, either unsorted or a sorted T cell fraction (not recorded which).

The CDR3 sequence: CASSQDARENTDTQYF. Here the CDR3 DNA reads TGCGCCAGCAGCCAAGACGCCAGGGAGAACACAGATACGCAGTATTTT. J is TRBJ2-3 and V is TRBV4-3; D could derive from TRBD1 or TRBD2 (5 bases each). The CDR3 loop spans 16 amino acids. Germline values: CDR1 LGHNA, CDR2 YSLEER. Trimming cost V 0 bases and J 2 bases, with 12 bases left between them.